This T cell receptor (beta chain) was sequenced in a study of shared clonotypes between healthy human individuals. Study-wide results and caveats: Non-shared clonotypes showed lower generation probabilities than clonotypes common to all four donors. Naive subsets generally had larger estimated richness than memory subsets.

Sorted subsets were amplified in replicate PCRs using 200 ng DNA, tens of thousands of T cell genomes. Profiling relied on immunoSEQ multiplex PCR, and the TCRdb table lists in-frame clones only, not all of them. Among about 2 million clones, about 95% were seen once, and the ten largest hold 1% to 1.5%. With regard to this clone: Its cognate antigen is unknown.

As defined, naive CD8 cells were CD45RO-negative and positively selected for CCR7, with terminally differentiated effector memory CD45RA+ cells excluded. The sequenced sample was naive CD8+ T cells sorted from blood. The clonotype originates from a young man in good health.

The CDR3 spells CASSPTVGGDPGYTF. For the CDR3, the DNA is TGTGCCAGCAGCCCCACCGTGGGGGGGGATCCTGGCTACACCTTC. The chain joins TRBV5-5 to TRBJ1-2; D possibly corresponds to TRBD1 (5 bases). There are 15 residues in the CDR3. The germline V gene has CDR1 SGHKS and CDR2 YYEKEE (reference sequence). The V end was cut by 4 bases, the J end by 7 bases, with 20 bases between. The full variable domain, with the rest looked up from reference TRBV5-5 and TRBJ1-2, is DAGVTQSPTHLIKTRGQQVTLRCSPISGHKSVSWYQQVLGQGPQFIFQYYEKEERGRGNFPDRFSARQFPNYSSELNVNALLLGDSALYLCASSPTVGGDPGYTFGSGTRLTVV.